Below, 2 T cell receptor beta chains from the same sample are listed, as sequenced in a study of kidney transplant recipient with SARS-CoV-2 infection. TCRdb passed the reads through MiXCR, listing each CDR3 protein once. The repertoire holds about 250,000 distinct CDR3 sequences, with about 28% as singletons. Sequenced material: a blood sample, taken at baseline and around day 120 from a kidney transplant recipient. The receptor source for this set is a male patient between 25 and 39 years old who had COVID-19 and was a kidney transplant recipient. The graft donor may be the source of some T cells.

This clonotype was found once. The CDR3 carries no conserved terminal phenylalanine or tryptophan, so it likely arises from a read error. The V call is TRBV10-2, the J call TRBJ1-2; D remains unclear. The germline V gene encodes CDR1 WSHSY and CDR2 SAAADI. CDR3 length: 17 amino acids. Trimming shortened V by 5 bases and J by 4 bases, and 23 bases separated the two germline ends. CDR3 residues: CASSSDHTSRKTYGYTL. The CDR3 DNA follows: TGCGCCAGCAGTTCGGATCACACTTCTAGAAAGACCTATGGCTACACCTTA.

In its sample, this clonotype was seen many times. The rearrangement links TRBV5-5 to TRBJ2-7, with 8 positions matching TRBD2. This CDR3 comprises 15 residues. Trimming cost V 6 bases and J 6 bases; bases outside gene matches: 14. The germline gives CDR1 SGHKS, CDR2 YYEKEE (reference sequence). CDR3 nucleotide sequence: TGTGCCAGCACCCACCCTCGGGAGGGGTTCGGCGAGCAGTACTTC. It is translated as CASTHPREGFGEQYF.